The 30 T cell receptor beta chains below all came from one sample that was sequenced in a study of metastatic and nonmetastatic thyroid tumors. TCRdb used MiXCR to call clones anew from the PCR reads. This repertoire shows under 30,000 clones, less than 25% found once; its top ten account for roughly 2.2%. None of the patients had undergone any treatment ahead of thyroid surgery. Sequenced input: blood. All receptors derive from a female donor with papillary thyroid cancer or a benign thyroid nodule (not recorded which). Some clones in this sample may be carry-over from other donors' samples.

This clone was picked up many times. The chain recombines TRBV5-1 with TRBJ2-1; 10 bases match TRBD2. V lost 0 bases and J lost 0; bases outside the gene matches: 0. This CDR3 has 16 residues. Germline CDR1 and CDR2: SGHRS and YFSETQ. As DNA, the CDR3 is TGCGCCAGCAGCTTGGCTAGCGGGAGCTCCTACAATGAGCAGTTCTTC. As protein: CASSLASGSSYNEQFF.

This clone was recorded at least ten times. This sequence joins TRBV18 and TRBJ1-5; possible D gene TRBD1, 5 bases. Germline V gives CDR1 KGHSH, CDR2 LQKENI. The CDR3 sequence is 17 residues long. V was shortened by 3 bases and J by 7 bases, with 22 bases between the two germline ends. The CDR3 DNA sequence: TGTGCCAGCTCACCCGATGAATGGGGCGCGGGTCGACAGCCCCAGCATTTT. Translated, it gives CASSPDEWGAGRQPQHF.

This clone was counted ten times or more. The identical CDR3 is also encoded by other nucleotide sequences in the sample. CDR3 in amino acids: CASSPLGGTAFNYGYTF. Written as DNA, the CDR3 is TGTGCCAGCAGCCCCCTAGGGGGGACAGCCTTTAACTATGGCTACACCTTC. The J gene is TRBJ1-2, the V gene TRBV5-6, with 7 bases identical to TRBD1. Germline CDR1 is SGHDT and CDR2 is YYEEEE. This CDR3 has 17 amino acids. Trimming cost V 4 bases and J 1 base; bases outside gene matches: 13.

This clone was observed at least ten times. The V gene is TRBV5-1, the J gene TRBJ2-5; D uncertain. The CDR3 runs 13 residues. Germline V gives CDR1 SGHRS, CDR2 YFSETQ. Trimming took 3 bases from V and 4 from J, leaving 10 bases between them. The CDR3: CASSSSVLETQYF. The DNA for the CDR3 is TGCGCCAGCAGCTCCTCCGTCTTAGAGACCCAGTACTTC.

This clone has a count of ten or more. The chain combines TRBV19 with TRBJ1-2, with D hard to call. The germline V gene encodes CDR1 LNHDA and CDR2 SQIVND (reference sequence). Between the trimmed V and J ends, which lost 5 bases and 8 bases, there was a span of 18 bases. The CDR3 has 14 residues. DNA for the CDR3: TGTGCCAGTAGTCCCGACTTCTCCCCAAGGGGCTACACCTTC. Residues: CASSPDFSPRGYTF. The full variable domain, completed using reference TRBV19 and TRBJ1-2, is DGGITQSPKYLFRKEGQNVTLSCEQNLNHDAMYWYRQDPGQGLRLIYYSQIVNDFQKGDIAEGYSVSREKKESFPLTVTSAQKNPTAFYLCASSPDFSPRGYTFGSGTRLTVV.

In this sample, this clone turned up many times. J is TRBJ2-7 and V is TRBV24-1; 11 nucleotides agree with TRBD1. The trim removed 4 bases at V and 2 bases at J, leaving 9 bases unmatched. Germline lookup yields CDR1 KGHDR and CDR2 SFDVKD. The CDR3 has 17 amino acids. This CDR3 reads CATSDPRTGGPPYEQYF. As DNA, the CDR3 is TGTGCCACCAGTGACCCACGGACAGGGGGCCCCCCCTACGAGCAGTACTTC.

This clone occurred a few times. V usage is TRBV6-1 and J usage is TRBJ2-4; 7 nucleotides agree with TRBD1. The CDR3 runs 15 residues. The V and J ends lost 6 bases and 3 bases, in that order; junction bases with no gene match: 8. Germline V gives CDR1 MNHNS, CDR2 SASEGT. CDR3 region: CASRWLTGLKNIQYF. The CDR3 DNA sequence: TGTGCCAGCAGGTGGTTGACAGGGCTCAAAAACATTCAGTACTTC.

This clone showed up just a few times. Germline is not matched at one junction end, which may reflect a read error. The J gene is TRBJ2-2, the V gene TRBV7-6, with TRBD2 matching 9 bases. The germline V gene encodes CDR1 SGHVS and CDR2 FNYEAQ. The CDR3 contains 17 residues. CDR3 nucleotides: TGTGCCAGCAGCTTAGAGTCTAGCGGGGACAACACCTGGGAGCTGTTTTTT. Protein product: CASSLESSGDNTWELFF.

Concerning this clone itself: An end of the junction does not agree with germline; a read error may underlie this. The CDR3 loop is CASSLPGSLYDQYF. CDR3 bases: TGTGCCAGCAGCTTGCCAGGTTCCCTCTACGATCAGTACTTC. This sequence joins TRBV5-8 and TRBJ2-7; D not certain. Germline-derived CDR1 and CDR2 are SGHTS and YDEGEE. The length of the CDR3 is 14 residues.

This clone occurred many times. V usage is TRBV4-1 and J usage is TRBJ2-1; D is uncertain. V lost 0 bases and J lost 7, with 7 bases in between. The CDR3 covers 13 residues. CDR1 and CDR2 (germline): MGHRA, YSYEKL. The CDR3 nucleotides read TGCGCCAGCAGCCAAGATAACTTTAATGAGCAGTTCTTC. It yields the protein CASSQDNFNEQFF.

This clone came up many times. The same CDR3 is also encoded by other DNA sequences in this sample. This chain joins TRBV20-1 and TRBJ2-7, with D perhaps matching TRBD1 (6 bases). This CDR3 has 20 residues. Germline V gives CDR1 DFQATT, CDR2 SNEGSKA (reference sequence). The V end lost 0 bases, the J end lost 0 bases, and 27 bases lay between the germline ends. This CDR3 reads CSARDGARATGPRSSYEQYF. CDR3 sequence (DNA): TGCAGTGCTAGAGATGGGGCAAGGGCGACAGGACCTAGGAGCTCCTACGAGCAGTACTTC.

This clone was picked up many times. J is TRBJ1-2 and V is TRBV19; no clear D. V shed 7 bases and J shed 8 bases, with 17 bases lying between them. The CDR3 consists of 13 residues. Germline CDR1 reads LNHDA; CDR2 reads SQIVND (reference sequence). CDR3 in amino acids: CASTLSRRWGYTF. DNA for the CDR3: TGTGCCAGTACCCTAAGTAGGCGGTGGGGCTACACCTTC.

This clone was recorded a few times. The chain has TRBV15 and TRBJ1-2, with TRBD1 as a possible D gene (6 bases). V was trimmed by 5 bases and J by 5 bases, leaving 24 bases between them. Germline V gene data show CDR1 as LNHNV and CDR2 as YYDKDF (reference sequence). The CDR3 has 17 residues. The CDR3 nucleotides read TGTGCCACCAGCTCCCCGCCCGGCACAGGGATGGGTTATGGCTACACCTTC. Translation gives CATSSPPGTGMGYGYTF.

On this clone itself: Relative to the germline gene, one junction end is altered; a read error may explain this. This chain connects TRBV9 to TRBJ2-5; 10 positions agree with TRBD2. This CDR3 comprises 17 residues. CDR1 SGDLS and CDR2 YYNGEE come from the germline V gene. The CDR3 sequence is CVSSVGPSGSLQETQYF. The CDR3 DNA is TGTGTCAGCAGCGTAGGTCCTAGCGGGAGTCTCCAAGAGACACAGTACTTC.

This clone was observed a few times. The V call is TRBV12-3 or TRBV12-4, the J call TRBJ2-1; D unresolved. The V gene lost 7 bases and the J gene lost 0 bases, with 10 bases spanning the gap. The CDR3 runs 14 residues. CDR3 nucleotides: TGTGCCAGCACTGACAAGAGCTCCTACAATGAGCAGTTCTTC. Its translation is CASTDKSSYNEQFF.

This clone was detected ten times or more. Written as DNA, the CDR3 is TGTGCCAGCACCATCTCGGGGTTGGAGACCCAGTACTTC. Translating it yields CASTISGLETQYF. This chain connects TRBV27 to TRBJ2-5; possible D gene TRBD2, 5 bases. CDR3 length: 13 residues. The germline V gene encodes CDR1 MNHEY and CDR2 SMNVEV (reference sequence). V lost 7 bases to trimming and J lost 5 bases, with 14 bases between them.

The chain employs TRBV5-1 and TRBJ2-1; D gene uncertain. The CDR3 has 15 residues. The V end was cut by 2 bases, the J end by 4 bases, with 13 bases between. Germline V gene sequence: CDR1 SGHRS, CDR2 YFSETQ. The CDR3 DNA reads TGCGCCAGCAGCTTTTCGGGCCGATTATACAATGAGCAGTTCTTC. Its translation: CASSFSGRLYNEQFF.

CDR3 nucleotide sequence: TGCAGTGCGTTGGGGGTGTATCCTGGAAACACCATATATTTT. It codes for CSALGVYPGNTIYF. The rearrangement links TRBV20-1 to TRBJ1-3, with D possibly being TRBD1 (5 bases). The CDR3 consists of 14 residues. Per germline, CDR1 DFQATT and CDR2 SNEGSKA (reference sequence). V lost 6 bases and J 2 bases, leaving 14 bases between the germline ends.

This clone has just a few counts. The chain is built from TRBV28 and TRBJ1-2; tentative D call: TRBD1 (5 bases). V gave up 6 bases and J gave up 2 bases, with 16 bases separating them. Per the germline V gene, CDR1 is MDHEN and CDR2 is SYDVKM. This CDR3 has 15 amino acids. This CDR3 reads CASRLRQSLNYGYTF. CDR3 nucleotide sequence: TGTGCCAGCAGACTAAGACAGTCCCTGAACTATGGCTACACCTTC.

This clone was observed many times. The rearrangement uses TRBV9 and TRBJ2-3, with D tentatively TRBD2 (5 bases). CDR3 length: 14 amino acids. The ends were cut back, 0 bases at V and 6 bases at J, with 11 bases in the middle. The germline gives CDR1 SGDLS, CDR2 YYNGEE. CDR3 loop: CASSVGSGMDTQYF. CDR3 nucleotide sequence: TGTGCCAGCAGCGTAGGGTCCGGGATGGATACGCAGTATTTT.

There are many counts of this clone. The rearrangement uses TRBV5-1 and TRBJ2-1, with TRBD2 matching 7 bases. The CDR3 is 14 residues long. Germline values: CDR1 SGHRS, CDR2 YFSETQ. V lost 0 bases, J lost 3 bases, and 0 bases stayed unmatched. The CDR3 DNA follows: TGCGCCAGCAGCTTGGGGGACTACTACAATGAGCAGTTCTTC. Translated, it gives CASSLGDYYNEQFF. The full variable domain, with the rest looked up from reference TRBV5-1 and TRBJ2-1, is KAGVTQTPRYLIKTRGQQVTLSCSPISGHRSVSWYQQTPGQGLQFLFEYFSETQRNKGNFPGRFSGRQFSNSRSEMNVSTLELGDSALYLCASSLGDYYNEQFFGPGTRLTVL.

The table lists this clone with many counts. The chain joins TRBV3-1 to TRBJ1-1, with a weak D call TRBD1 (5 bases). Germline V CDR1 and CDR2: LGHDT, YNNKEL (reference sequence). The CDR3 runs to 13 residues. V lost 0 bases to trimming and J lost 6 bases, with 8 bases between them. The CDR3 region is CASSQEGASEAFF. The CDR3 nucleotides read TGTGCCAGCAGCCAAGAAGGGGCGTCTGAAGCTTTCTTT.

The rearrangement joins TRBV11-2 to TRBJ2-2; tentatively, D is TRBD2 (6 bases). Trimming removed 4 bases at V and 4 bases at J, with 19 bases between. Germline V lookup: CDR1 SGHAT, CDR2 FQNNGV. CDR3 size: 17 residues. The CDR3 region has the DNA TGTGCCAGCAGCTCCCCCGGGGGTGGGATGGCCACCGGGGAGCTGTTTTTT. Protein product: CASSSPGGGMATGELFF.

The CDR3 region is CATLIAGEYGRYF. CDR3 sequence (DNA): TGTGCCACCCTAATAGCGGGAGAATACGGGCGGTACTTC. The chain is built from TRBV28 and TRBJ2-7; 9 nucleotides agree with TRBD2. The CDR3 covers 13 residues. CDR1 MDHEN and CDR2 SYDVKM come from the germline V gene. Germline trimming cut 10 bases from V and 12 bases from J; bases unmatched to any gene: 16.

This clone was counted many times. The rearrangement uses TRBV30 and TRBJ1-1, with D unresolved. CDR1 and CDR2 (germline): GTSNPN, SVGIG (reference sequence). V was cut by 0 bases and J by 8 bases, with 7 bases left in between. The CDR3 runs 11 residues. This CDR3 reads CAWSVNGEAFF. The CDR3 nucleotides read TGTGCCTGGAGTGTAAACGGAGAAGCTTTCTTT.

As regards this clone: A read error may account for a junction end that differs from germline. The chain combines TRBV5-8 with TRBJ1-6, with TRBD1 identical over 7 bases. Germline V gives CDR1 SGHTS, CDR2 YDEGEE. The CDR3 length is 16 residues. Here the CDR3 reads CSSSLGASGGNSPLHF. The CDR3 nucleotides are TGTTCCAGCAGCTTGGGTGCCTCAGGGGGAAATTCACCCCTCCACTTT. The full variable domain, with the rest looked up from reference TRBV5-8 and TRBJ1-6, is EAGVTQSPTHLIKTRGQQATLRCSPISGHTSVYWYQQALGLGLQFLLWYDEGEERNRGNFPPRFSGRQFPNYSSELNVNALELEDSALYLCSSSLGASGGNSPLHFGNGTRLTVT.

Ten or more counts support this clone. The chain carries TRBV6-2 or TRBV6-3 and TRBJ1-5; TRBD1 aligns across 7 bases. Germline CDR1 is MNHEY and CDR2 is SVGEGT. This CDR3 contains 19 residues. The V gene end was trimmed by 2 bases and the J gene end by 7 bases; junction bases not matched to a gene: 20. CDR3 sequence reads: CASSYRSKTGSLSRQPQHF. In DNA, the CDR3 is TGTGCCAGCAGTTACAGGTCCAAGACAGGGTCCCTATCCAGACAGCCCCAGCATTTT.

This clone has a count of ten or more. This chain uses TRBV4-1 with TRBJ2-2; 8 bases align to TRBD1. The CDR3 is made up of 17 amino acids. V lost 2 bases and J lost 4; bases outside the gene matches: 9. Germline V gives CDR1 MGHRA, CDR2 YSYEKL. The CDR3 DNA follows: TGCGCCAGCAGCCAATCCCGACAGGGGATTGTCACCGGGGAGCTGTTTTTT. Residues: CASSQSRQGIVTGELFF.

This clone was counted at least ten times. The chain combines TRBV30 with TRBJ1-1, with a weak D call TRBD1 (5 bases). This CDR3 region has 11 residues. V lost 3 bases and J 4 bases, leaving 6 bases between the germline ends. Germline loops: CDR1 GTSNPN, CDR2 SVGIG (reference sequence). Here the CDR3 DNA reads TGTGCCTGGAGGAGGGGCACTGAAGCTTTCTTT. Encoded protein: CAWRRGTEAFF.

This clone was seen a handful of times. CDR3 sequence reads: CASTSQYTQYF. CDR3 DNA: TGTGCCAGCACCTCGCAATATACCCAGTACTTC. The chain joins TRBV11-2 to TRBJ2-5; the D is unclear. This CDR3 has 11 residues. CDR1 is SGHAT and CDR2 is FQNNGV in the germline V gene. Trimming took 7 bases from V and 8 from J, leaving 11 bases between them.